This T cell receptor beta chain was identified in a study of blood T cell repertoires in COVID-19. Source study methods: Amplification with reference gene primers provided the estimates of nucleated cell counts. TCRdb keeps only in-frame clones here, not all; method: immunoSEQ multiplex PCR. V and J calls and clone size are those listed in that table; D and trimming were worked out from the DNA. This table holds approximately 300,000 clones, about 89% found once. The sequence came from a man between 18 and 35 years old who had recovered from COVID-19. Sequencing used peripheral blood.

The CDR3 nucleotides are TGTGCCATCAGGGGCGGGGCAGGGGGCGTCATCACTGAAGCTTTCTTT. Its translation: CAIRGGAGGVITEAFF. V is TRBV10-3 and J is TRBJ1-1; 8 bases fit TRBD1. This CDR3 spans 16 amino acids. Germline CDR1 reads ENHRY; CDR2 reads SYGVKD. J lost 4 bases, V lost 6 bases, and 13 bases had no gene match.